This TCR beta chain was captured in a study of beta chain features in type 1 diabetes. Across the study: Patients looked much like healthy donors when it came to age, gender and cell yields. Study-level results: cDNA-based reads could over-represent cells with high TCR expression. Individuals with type 1 diabetes displayed fewer insertions and more deletions at VDJ junctions. Type 1 diabetes patients had moderately but significantly shorter TCRB CDR3s in all four CD4+ subsets. Resolution of whether HLA type affects TCRB rearrangement was not achieved here.

The CDR3 loop spans 16 amino acids. The germline V gene has CDR1 SGHRS and CDR2 YFSETQ. Comments on this clone: Its target is not known.

The authors reverse transcribed all of the isolated RNA, so sequencing captured expressed TCRB transcripts. Using immunoSEQ multiplex PCR, the repertoire was profiled, and TCRdb retains in-frame clones only, with some absent. The data hold roughly 100,000 clones, with 25% to 35% observed a single time. Source material: central memory CD4+ T cells from blood. This receptor was identified in a woman aged 18-29 years with type 1 diabetes. The genes are TRBV5-1 and TRBJ2-5; weak D call: TRBD2 (5 bases). The DNA end is more similar to TRBJ2-7, so the J call may be wrong. The CDR3 loop is CASSGMFAGPSYEQYF. Written as DNA, the CDR3 is TGCGCCAGCAGCGGGATGTTCGCGGGCCCTTCCTACGAGCAGTACTTC.